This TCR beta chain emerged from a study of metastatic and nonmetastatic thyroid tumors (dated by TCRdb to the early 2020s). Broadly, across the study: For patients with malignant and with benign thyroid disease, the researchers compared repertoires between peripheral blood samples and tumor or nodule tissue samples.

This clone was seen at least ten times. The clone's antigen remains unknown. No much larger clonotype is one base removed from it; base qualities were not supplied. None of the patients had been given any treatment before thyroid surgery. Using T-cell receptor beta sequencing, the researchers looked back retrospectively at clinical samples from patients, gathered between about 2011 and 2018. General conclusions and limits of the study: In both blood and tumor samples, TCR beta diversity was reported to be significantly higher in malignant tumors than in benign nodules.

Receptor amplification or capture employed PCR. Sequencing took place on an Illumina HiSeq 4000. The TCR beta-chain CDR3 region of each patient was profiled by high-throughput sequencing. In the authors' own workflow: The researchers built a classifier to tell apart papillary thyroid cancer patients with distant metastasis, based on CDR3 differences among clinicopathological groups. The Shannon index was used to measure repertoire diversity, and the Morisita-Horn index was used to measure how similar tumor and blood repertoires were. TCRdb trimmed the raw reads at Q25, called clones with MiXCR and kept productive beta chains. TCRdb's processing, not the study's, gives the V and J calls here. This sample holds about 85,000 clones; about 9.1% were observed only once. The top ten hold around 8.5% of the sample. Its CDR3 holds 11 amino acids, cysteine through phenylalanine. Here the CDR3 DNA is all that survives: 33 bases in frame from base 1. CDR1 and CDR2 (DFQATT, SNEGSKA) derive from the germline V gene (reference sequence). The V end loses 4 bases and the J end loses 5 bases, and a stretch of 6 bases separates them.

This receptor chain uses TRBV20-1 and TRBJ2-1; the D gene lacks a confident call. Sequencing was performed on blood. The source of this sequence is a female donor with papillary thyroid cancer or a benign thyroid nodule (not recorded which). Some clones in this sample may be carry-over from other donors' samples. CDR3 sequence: CSATKNNEQFF. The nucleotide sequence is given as TGCAGTGCTACCAAAAACAATGAGCAGTTCTTC.